This T cell receptor (beta chain) was identified during a study of shared clonotypes between healthy human individuals. The data were produced by immunoSEQ multiplex PCR, yet TCRdb's version contains in-frame clones alone and is incomplete. The repertoire has about 2 million clones, over 85% of them found once; the top ten carry roughly 0.13%. The specimen was naive CD4+ T cells sorted from blood. This sample's subset: CD45RA+ positively selected. The TCR comes from a man between 18 and 35 years old in good health.

The chain's CDR3 is CASSLETGTNSPLHF. The CDR3 nucleotides read TGCGCCAGCAGCTTGGAGACAGGAACAAATTCACCCCTCCACTTT. The chain couples TRBV5-1 to TRBJ1-6, with a weak D call TRBD1 (6 bases). Trimming pared 0 bases from V and 7 bases from J, leaving 11 bases between. The CDR3 runs 15 residues. CDR1 and CDR2 from the germline V gene are SGHRS and YFSETQ. The full variable domain, with the rest looked up from reference TRBV5-1 and TRBJ1-6, is KAGVTQTPRYLIKTRGQQVTLSCSPISGHRSVSWYQQTPGQGLQFLFEYFSETQRNKGNFPGRFSGRQFSNSRSEMNVSTLELGDSALYLCASSLETGTNSPLHFGNGTRLTVT.